This record looks at one T cell receptor beta chain sequence and its context. Its antigen is not known. The CDR3 runs 14 residues. With V trimmed by 5 bases and J by 2 bases, 7 bases remained unmatched. CDR1 and CDR2 from the germline V gene are SGHDT and YYEEEE. These data belong to a study of CD8+ T cells in alopecia areata. Study results and limitations: Lesional scalp, especially alopecia totalis/universalis, showed higher clonality than normal scalp.

Following RNA extraction, reverse transcription yielded cDNA that acted as the sequencing template. Some clones are missing from TCRdb's copy, which holds only in-frame ones; the method was immunoSEQ multiplex PCR. The data contain roughly 150,000 clones, approximately 50% of them singletons. The clonotype originates from a human donor with alopecia areata. Sequencing was carried out using CD4+ T cells sorted from blood. The V call is TRBV5-6, the J call TRBJ2-7; 7 bases match TRBD1. The CDR3 loop reads CASRQTGTAYEQYF. In DNA, the CDR3 is TGTGCCAGCAGACAAACCGGGACAGCCTACGAGCAGTACTTC.